The T cell receptor (beta chain) under discussion was sequenced for a study of neurological immune-mediated disorders. Regarding the study as a whole: HTLV-1-associated myelopathy led in TCR clonal expansion, while multiple sclerosis ranked lowest, below healthy controls. Phylogenetic analysis grouped 18 of 34 multiple sclerosis patients' repertoires together, suggesting a possible repertoire signature.

After removal of 4 bases from V and 5 bases from J, the junction contained 7 bases not matched to a gene. This CDR3 spans 17 amino acids. Turning to this clonotype: Its antigen is still unknown.

TCRdb fed the 5' RACE reads into MiXCR, producing one record per CDR3 protein. The table records approximately 66,000 distinct CDR3 sequences, nearly 3.5% of them present only once. The sequenced sample consisted of PBMCs. This TCR was sampled from a man aged 40-55 years with multiple sclerosis. The V and J genes are TRBV12-3 or TRBV12-4 and TRBJ2-3; 15 bases agree with TRBD2. The CDR3 here is CASSSGLAGGPGDTQYF. Here the CDR3 DNA reads TGTGCCAGCAGTTCCGGACTAGCGGGAGGGCCCGGAGATACGCAGTATTTT.